This T cell receptor beta chain comes out of a study of control samples from healthy donors and cancer patients. Germline V gene sequence: CDR1 LGHNA, CDR2 YNFKEQ. Trimming shortened V by 7 bases and J by 2 bases, and 14 bases separated the two germline ends. The CDR3 covers 15 residues. Measured with immunoSEQ multiplex PCR; TCRdb has only the in-frame clones, and not every one. Here the sample spans roughly 12,000 clones, approximately 94% being singletons. The J gene is TRBJ1-4, the V gene TRBV4-2, with D perhaps matching TRBD1 (5 bases). The source of this sequence is a man between 65 and 85 years old with head and neck cancer. The sequencing input was PBMCs. This CDR3 reads CASTRGGATNEKLFF. DNA of the CDR3: TGTGCCAGCACTAGAGGAGGGGCTACTAATGAAAAACTGTTTTTT.